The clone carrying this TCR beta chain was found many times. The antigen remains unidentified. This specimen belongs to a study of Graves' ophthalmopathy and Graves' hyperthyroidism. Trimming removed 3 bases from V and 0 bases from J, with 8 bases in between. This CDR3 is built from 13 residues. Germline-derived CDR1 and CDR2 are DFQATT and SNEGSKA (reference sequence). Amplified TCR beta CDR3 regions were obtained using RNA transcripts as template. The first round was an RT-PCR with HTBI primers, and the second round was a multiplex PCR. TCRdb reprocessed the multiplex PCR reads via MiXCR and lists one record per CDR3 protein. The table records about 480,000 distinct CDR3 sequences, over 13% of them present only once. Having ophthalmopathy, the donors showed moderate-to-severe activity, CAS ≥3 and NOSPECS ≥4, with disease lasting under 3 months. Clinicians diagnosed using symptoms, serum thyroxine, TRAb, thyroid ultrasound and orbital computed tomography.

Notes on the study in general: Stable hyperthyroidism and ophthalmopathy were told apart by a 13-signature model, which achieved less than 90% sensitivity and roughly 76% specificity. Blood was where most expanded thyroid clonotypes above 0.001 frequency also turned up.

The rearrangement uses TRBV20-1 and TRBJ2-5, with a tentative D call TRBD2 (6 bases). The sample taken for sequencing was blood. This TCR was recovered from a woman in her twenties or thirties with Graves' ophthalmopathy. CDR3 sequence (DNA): TGCAGTGCTAGCTGGGACTACCAAGAGACCCAGTACTTC. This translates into CSASWDYQETQYF.